This paragraph reports one T cell receptor (beta chain). The sample belongs to a study of beta chain features in type 1 diabetes. The V gene end was trimmed by 8 bases and the J gene end by 4 bases; junction bases not matched to a gene: 11. Looked up from germline, CDR1 is GTSNPN and CDR2 is SVGIG (reference sequence). The CDR3 is 15 residues long. Reverse transcription of all isolated RNA meant that expressed TCRB transcripts were sequenced. Clones were sequenced by immunoSEQ multiplex PCR, and TCRdb holds only the in-frame ones, with some missing. The sample holds roughly 250,000 clones, around 68% seen once.

The TCR sequence derives from a man under 40 in good health. This sequence joins TRBV30 and TRBJ2-1; 10 nucleotides line up with TRBD1. Sequencing was performed on naive CD4+ T cells from blood. Written as DNA, the CDR3 is TGTGCCGCTCAAGGGACAGGGGTAAAGTACAATGAGCAGTTCTTC. As protein: CAAQGTGVKYNEQFF.